This is a list of T cell receptor beta chains from one sample in a study of cytomegalovirus exposure and HLA in healthy donors. Produced via immunoSEQ multiplex PCR; TCRdb's table is partial and in-frame only. The sample lists roughly 200,000 clones; about 80% were seen once. The sample was PBMCs. The receptor source for this set is a woman younger than 45 in good health and CMV-seropositive. The CDR3 runs from the conserved cysteine through the conserved F or W. The order of the fields is J gene, V gene, CDR3 protein.

J: TRBJ2-1; V: TRBV7-2; CDR3: CASSRTPAGVNEQFF
J: TRBJ2-7; V: TRBV2; CDR3: CASSESRTTYEQYF
J: TRBJ2-2; V: TRBV14; CDR3: CASSQVVAGLVNTGELFF
J: TRBJ1-5; V: TRBV4-3; CDR3: CASSQDAQSNQPQHF
J: TRBJ2-4; V: TRBV6-5; CDR3: CASSYSNPELSIQYF
J: TRBJ1-1; V: TRBV18; CDR3: CASSPRNRGRLEAFF
J: TRBJ2-1; V: TRBV11-2; CDR3: CASSIRLAASSYNEQFF
J: TRBJ1-4; V: TRBV9; CDR3: CASSAGGGTTNEKLFF
J: TRBJ2-5; V: TRBV11-2; CDR3: CASSPSGETQYF
J: TRBJ2-1; V: TRBV15; CDR3: CATSRGTSGRGNEQFF
J: TRBJ2-5; V: TRBV6-5; CDR3: CASSWTAQETQYF
J: TRBJ1-4; V: TRBV25-1; CDR3: CASSLEGQGFSNEKLFF
J: TRBJ2-7; V: TRBV7-6; CDR3: CASSLGGGTYEQYF
J: TRBJ2-3; V: TRBV5-8; CDR3: CASSFGLAGEVDTQYF
J: TRBJ2-1; V: TRBV2; CDR3: CAIQDYNEQFF
J: TRBJ2-5; V: TRBV6-5; CDR3: CASSLTGGNAETQYF
J: TRBJ2-1; V: TRBV7-6; CDR3: CASSLLTRGEQFF
J: TRBJ1-3; V: TRBV2; CDR3: CASRVRQIWGEGNTIYF
J: TRBJ1-1; V: TRBV7-9; CDR3: CASSRGGLMAEAFF
J: TRBJ2-7; V: TRBV6-1; CDR3: CASRGQGARSHEQYF
J: TRBJ2-2; V: TRBV11-3; CDR3: CASSSRNWDRGVPGELFF
J: TRBJ1-2; V: TRBV4-1; CDR3: CASSQETRRRYGYTF
J: TRBJ2-7; V: TRBV4-3; CDR3: CASSAGQGRYEQYF
J: TRBJ2-2; V: TRBV2; CDR3: CASTAGTSTGELFF
J: TRBJ1-2; V: TRBV29-1; CDR3: CSVVHFGQLNYGYTF
J: TRBJ2-1; V: TRBV5-4; CDR3: CASSREGPNEQFF
J: TRBJ2-5; V: TRBV10-1; CDR3: CASSGRVLTGVWGIGYF
J: TRBJ1-2; V: TRBV6-5; CDR3: CASSSSDRDYGYTF
J: TRBJ1-1; V: TRBV6-5; CDR3: CASKDSLNTEAFF
J: TRBJ2-7; V: TRBV11-3; CDR3: CASSLVTRSYEQYF
J: TRBJ2-5; V: TRBV6-6; CDR3: CASSYGQGFGETQYF
J: TRBJ2-7; V: TRBV2; CDR3: CASSYIAESSYEQYF
J: TRBJ1-5; V: TRBV7-8; CDR3: CASSLSLGGAGQPQHF
J: TRBJ2-1; V: TRBV27; CDR3: CASTVSLGRGIREQFF
J: TRBJ2-5; V: TRBV2; CDR3: CASSDTGQETQYF
J: TRBJ2-1; V: TRBV13; CDR3: CASSLGGLAGIGNEQFF
J: TRBJ1-3; V: TRBV10-1; CDR3: CASRDIYSRTGNTIYF
J: TRBJ1-2; V: TRBV6-6; CDR3: CASTAGQGGGYTF
J: TRBJ2-7; V: TRBV5-1; CDR3: CASSPRRASHEQYF
J: TRBJ2-3; V: TRBV11-2; CDR3: CASSPVGGEDTQYF